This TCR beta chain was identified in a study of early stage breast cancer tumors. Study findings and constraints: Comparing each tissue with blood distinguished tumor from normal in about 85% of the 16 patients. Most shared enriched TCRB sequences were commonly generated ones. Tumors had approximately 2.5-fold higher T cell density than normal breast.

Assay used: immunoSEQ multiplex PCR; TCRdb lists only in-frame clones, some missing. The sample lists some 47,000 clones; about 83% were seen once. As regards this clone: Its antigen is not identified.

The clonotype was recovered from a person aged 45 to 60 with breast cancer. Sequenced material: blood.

CDR3 sequence (DNA): TGTGCCAGCAGTGACGGGGGGCTTGGTGAAAAACTGTTTTTT. Protein product: CASSDGGLGEKLFF. V is TRBV25-1 and J is TRBJ1-4, with D possibly being TRBD1 (6 bases). The CDR3 covers 14 residues. Trimming shortened V by 3 bases and J by 7 bases, and 12 bases separated the two germline ends. Germline V lookup: CDR1 MGHDK, CDR2 SYGVNS.